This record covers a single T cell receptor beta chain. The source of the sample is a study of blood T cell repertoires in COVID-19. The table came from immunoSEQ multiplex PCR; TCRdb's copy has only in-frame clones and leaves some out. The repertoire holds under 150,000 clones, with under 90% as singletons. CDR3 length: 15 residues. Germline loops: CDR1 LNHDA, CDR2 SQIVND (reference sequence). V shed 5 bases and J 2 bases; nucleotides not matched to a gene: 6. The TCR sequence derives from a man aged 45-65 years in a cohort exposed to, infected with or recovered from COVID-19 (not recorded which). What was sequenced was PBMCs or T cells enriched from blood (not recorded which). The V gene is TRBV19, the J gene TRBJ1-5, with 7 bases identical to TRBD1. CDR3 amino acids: CASSEGGGRNQPQHF. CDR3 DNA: TGTGCCAGTAGTGAAGGGGGCGGTCGCAATCAGCCCCAGCATTTT.